Presented here are 10 T cell receptor beta chains from one specimen sequenced in a study of CD8+ T cells in alopecia areata. The sequencing template was cDNA reverse transcribed from extracted RNA. Clones were read by immunoSEQ multiplex PCR, and TCRdb kept only the in-frame ones, dropping some. Of approximately 210,000 clones listed, less than 70% are singletons. Treatment specified: oral pan-JAK inhibitor, 5-10 mg twice daily. The material was CD4+ T cells sorted from blood, obtained at week 49, from a patient treated with tofacitinib. These receptor sequences come from a human donor with alopecia areata.

This sequence joins TRBV7-3 and TRBJ1-2, with 8 bases that match TRBD1. Germline lookup yields CDR1 SGHTA and CDR2 FQGTGA. The V gene end was trimmed by 5 bases and the J gene end by 3 bases; junction bases not matched to a gene: 8. The CDR3 runs to 15 residues. CDR3 amino acids: CASSHRQGSDYGYTF. The DNA for the CDR3 is TGTGCCAGCAGCCACCGACAGGGGTCGGACTATGGCTACACCTTC.

This sequence joins TRBV29-1 and TRBJ1-5; D call uncertain. Trimming removed 5 bases from V and 4 bases from J, with 12 bases in between. Germline CDR1 and CDR2: SQVTM and ANQGSEA. The CDR3 length is 13 residues. CDR3 nucleotides: TGCAGCGTTCAATGGCGGAAGAATCAGCCCCAGCATTTT. As protein: CSVQWRKNQPQHF. The variable domain in full, with the rest retrieved from reference TRBV29-1 and TRBJ1-5, is SAVISQKPSRDICQRGTSLTIQCQVDSQVTMMFWYRQQPGQSLTLIATANQGSEATYESGFVIDKFPISRPNLTFSTLTVSNMSPEDSSIYLCSVQWRKNQPQHFGDGTRLSIL.

This clone was picked up one time. The chain uses TRBV14 and TRBJ2-2; 9 positions match TRBD1. Losses at the gene ends were 4 bases for V and 0 bases for J; bases not matched to a gene: 9. This CDR3 region has 18 residues. In germline, CDR1 is SGHDN, CDR2 FVKESK. CDR3 nucleotides: TGTGCCAGCAGCCCGCATTTGGGACAGGGAACGAACACCGGGGAGCTGTTTTTT. It encodes CASSPHLGQGTNTGELFF.

The J gene is TRBJ2-1, the V gene TRBV2; 10 nucleotides agree with TRBD2. The germline V gene encodes CDR1 SNHLY and CDR2 FYNNEI. V lost 6 bases, J lost 6 bases, and 8 bases stayed unmatched. The CDR3 loop spans 15 amino acids. The CDR3 nucleotides read TGTGCCAGCAGGGTTTGGACTAGCGGAATCAATGAGCAGTTCTTC. It is translated as CASRVWTSGINEQFF.

This clone was counted a few times. The chain is built from TRBV4-3 and TRBJ1-1; D gene ambiguous. Germline loops: CDR1 LGHNA, CDR2 YSLEER. The CDR3 spans 13 residues. Trimming pared 0 bases from V and 5 bases from J, leaving 7 bases between. CDR3 nucleotides: TGCGCCAGCAGCCAAGACGAGGTTACTGAAGCTTTCTTT. It codes for CASSQDEVTEAFF.

This rearrangement joins TRBV5-1 to TRBJ2-2; D is unresolved. Deletions cut 0 bases from V and 4 bases from J, with 10 bases between. CDR1 is SGHRS and CDR2 is YFSETQ in the germline V gene. The CDR3 is made up of 15 amino acids. In DNA, the CDR3 is TGCGCCAGCAGCTTGGCCGGGCTGAGCACCGGGGAGCTGTTTTTT. Its translation is CASSLAGLSTGELFF.

J is TRBJ2-5 and V is TRBV7-8; 10 nucleotides line up with TRBD1. CDR1 and CDR2 from the germline V gene are SGHVS and FQNEAQ. With 1 base clipped from V and 4 bases from J, the junction kept 3 bases outside the gene matches. This CDR3 comprises 15 residues. As DNA, the CDR3 is TGTGCCAGCAGCTTAGGGGACAGGGGCGTAGAGACCCAGTACTTC. It is translated as CASSLGDRGVETQYF.

This clone was seen more than once but under ten times. V and J are TRBV14 and TRBJ2-5, with 8 bases aligning to TRBD1. After removal of 2 bases from V and 4 bases from J, the junction contained 6 bases not matched to a gene. The CDR3 runs to 15 residues. Germline-derived CDR1 and CDR2 are SGHDN and FVKESK. The CDR3 DNA sequence: TGTGCCAGCAGCCAATACGGACAGGGAGGAGAGACCCAGTACTTC. Its protein product is CASSQYGQGGETQYF.

This sequence joins TRBV7-2 and TRBJ1-2; no definite D call. CDR1 SGHTA and CDR2 FQGNSA come from the germline V gene. This CDR3 is 13 amino acids long. Deletions cut 5 bases from V and 2 bases from J, with 9 bases between. The CDR3 loop reads CASSTKRNYGYTF. CDR3 DNA: TGTGCCAGCAGCACAAAGCGAAACTATGGCTACACCTTC.

V and J are TRBV29-1 and TRBJ2-7; D assignment may be TRBD1 or TRBD2 (5 bases each). This CDR3 is 12 amino acids long. Germline loops: CDR1 SQVTM, CDR2 ANQGSEA. V lost 4 bases and J lost 2, with 9 bases in between. CDR3: CSVGDPTYEQYF. CDR3 DNA sequence: TGCAGCGTTGGGGACCCAACCTACGAGCAGTACTTC.